The clone carrying this T cell receptor beta chain has just one count. What it binds is not known. The CDR3 has 13 amino acids. Unmatched junction bases numbered 8, after V lost 7 bases and J lost 9 bases. This sample was included in a study of post-analysis software for immune sequencing data. Carried by the TCR beta cDNA libraries were unique molecular identifiers. Once roughly 1 to 10 million T cells were used, hundreds of thousands of cDNA molecules resulted. One entry per CDR3 protein results from TCRdb running MiXCR on the PCR reads. The data hold about 460,000 distinct CDR3 sequences, with around 40% observed a single time. Whole-study findings and limits: Strong co-clustering by F measure linked samples that shared a preparation batch. Significantly lower normalized Chao1 diversity was found in patients with multiple sclerosis relative to controls. Included in a set of 5 or 6 TRBV segments more frequent in patients than controls were TRBV5-6, TRBV5-1 and TRBV20-1.

This TCR was recovered from a girl aged 5-17 years with multiple sclerosis. Sequencing input: blood. The V gene is TRBV12-3 or TRBV12-4, the J gene TRBJ1-5; 8 bases fit TRBD1. The CDR3 DNA follows: TGTGCCAGCACCGTGGACAGGGTCGGGCCCCAGCATTTT. It specifies CASTVDRVGPQHF.